One and the same sample provided the 8 T cell receptor beta chains below, sequenced in a study of T cell responses to AZD1222 COVID-19 vaccine. Measured with immunoSEQ multiplex PCR; TCRdb has only the in-frame clones, and not every one. The repertoire holds approximately 81,000 clones, with 90% to 95% as singletons. This material consisted of peripheral blood, taken on day 0 of MenACWY control vaccination. Receptors were obtained from an adult in good health.

This sequence joins TRBV7-6 and TRBJ2-3; possible D gene TRBD2, 5 bases. Germline CDR1 reads SGHVS; CDR2 reads FNYEAQ. The ends were cut back, 1 base at V and 0 bases at J, with 11 bases in the middle. The CDR3 has 16 amino acids. CDR3 region: CASSLGAGSSTDTQYF. The CDR3, as DNA: TGTGCCAGCAGCTTAGGGGCGGGTTCTAGCACAGATACGCAGTATTTT.

The chain combines TRBV28 with TRBJ1-3; D is perhaps TRBD1 (5 bases). The V and J ends lost 3 bases and 2 bases respectively, with 8 bases between them. The CDR3 is 14 amino acids. The germline V gene has CDR1 MDHEN and CDR2 SYDVKM. CDR3 sequence: CASSFGTTGNTIYF. The CDR3 DNA is TGTGCCAGCAGTTTTGGGACTACTGGAAACACCATATATTTT.

The rearrangement links TRBV19 to TRBJ2-1, with 15 bases matching TRBD2. V was clipped by 8 bases and J by 4 bases; unmatched bases: 9. The CDR3 spans 17 residues. From germline, CDR1 is LNHDA and CDR2 SQIVND (reference sequence). The CDR3 DNA sequence: TGTGCCAGTCGGGGGGGGACTAGCGGGAGGTGGTACAATGAGCAGTTCTTC. Protein sequence: CASRGGTSGRWYNEQFF.

This rearrangement joins TRBV11-2 to TRBJ2-3, with D possibly matching TRBD1 (6 bases). This CDR3 has 12 residues. V gave up 5 bases and J gave up 7 bases, with 10 bases separating them. Looked up from germline, CDR1 is SGHAT and CDR2 is FQNNGV. The CDR3 DNA is TGTGCCAGCAGCGTCACAGGGAATACGCAGTATTTT. Translating it yields CASSVTGNTQYF.

The chain is built from TRBV9 and TRBJ1-1; the D is unclear. CDR1 is SGDLS and CDR2 is YYNGEE in the germline V gene. The CDR3 is made up of 12 amino acids. V was pared by 4 bases and J by 4 bases, with 8 bases between. The CDR3 DNA reads TGTGCCAGCAGCACAATACTCACTGAAGCTTTCTTT. It yields the protein CASSTILTEAFF.

The V gene is TRBV19, the J gene TRBJ1-1, with a weak D call TRBD1 (6 bases). V lost 7 bases to trimming and J lost 1 base, with 16 bases between them. In germline, CDR1 is LNHDA, CDR2 SQIVND (reference sequence). This CDR3 contains 15 residues. CDR3 sequence reads: CASIQTGGTNTEAFF. CDR3 sequence (DNA): TGTGCCAGTATCCAGACAGGCGGTACGAACACTGAAGCTTTCTTT.

This chain links TRBV6-1 with TRBJ1-3; D not certain. Germline CDR1 reads MNHNS; CDR2 reads SASEGT. The CDR3 has 12 residues. V was pared by 2 bases and J by 6 bases, with 5 bases between. Here the CDR3 DNA reads TGTGCCAGCAGTGAACTGCAAAACACCATATATTTT. It encodes CASSELQNTIYF.

The genes are TRBV11-3 and TRBJ1-1; D call uncertain. Deletions cut 3 bases from V and 2 bases from J, with 7 bases between. This CDR3 spans 13 amino acids. CDR1 SGHNT and CDR2 YENEEA come from the germline V gene. The CDR3 sequence: CASSFVPNTEAFF. In DNA, the CDR3 is TGTGCCAGCAGCTTTGTCCCAAACACTGAAGCTTTCTTT. The full variable domain, completed using reference TRBV11-3 and TRBJ1-1, is EAGVVQSPRYKIIEKKQPVAFWCNPISGHNTLYWYLQNLGQGPELLIRYENEEAVDDSQLPKDRFSAERLKGVDSTLKIQPAELGDSAVYLCASSFVPNTEAFFGQGTRLTVV.